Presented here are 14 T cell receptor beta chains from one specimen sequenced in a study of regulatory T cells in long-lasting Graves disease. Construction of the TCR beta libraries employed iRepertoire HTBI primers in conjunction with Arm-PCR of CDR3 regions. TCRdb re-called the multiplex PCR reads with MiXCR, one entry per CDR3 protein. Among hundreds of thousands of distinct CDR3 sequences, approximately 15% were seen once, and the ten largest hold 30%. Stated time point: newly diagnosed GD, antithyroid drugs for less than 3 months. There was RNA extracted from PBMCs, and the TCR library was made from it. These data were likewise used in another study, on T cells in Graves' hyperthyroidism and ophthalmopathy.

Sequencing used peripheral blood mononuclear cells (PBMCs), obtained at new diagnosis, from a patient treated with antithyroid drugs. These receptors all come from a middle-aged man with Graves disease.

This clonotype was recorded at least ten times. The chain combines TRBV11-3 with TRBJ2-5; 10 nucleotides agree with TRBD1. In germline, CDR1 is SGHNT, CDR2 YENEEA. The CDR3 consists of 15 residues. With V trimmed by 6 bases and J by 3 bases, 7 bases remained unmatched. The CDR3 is CASSSGQGFEETQYF. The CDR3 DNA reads TGTGCCAGCAGTTCGGGACAGGGGTTCGAAGAGACCCAGTACTTC.

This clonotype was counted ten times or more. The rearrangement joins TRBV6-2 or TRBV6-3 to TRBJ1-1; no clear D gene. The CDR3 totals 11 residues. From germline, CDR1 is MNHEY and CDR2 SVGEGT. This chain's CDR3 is CPPRGNTEAFF. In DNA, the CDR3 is TGTCCTCCCCGGGGGAACACTGAAGCTTTCTTT.

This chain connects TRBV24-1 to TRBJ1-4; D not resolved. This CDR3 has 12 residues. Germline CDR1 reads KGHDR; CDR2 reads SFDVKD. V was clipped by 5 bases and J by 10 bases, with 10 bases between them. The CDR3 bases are TGTGCCACCAGTGGGCGGGAGGGAAAACTGTTTTTT. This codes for CATSGREGKLFF.

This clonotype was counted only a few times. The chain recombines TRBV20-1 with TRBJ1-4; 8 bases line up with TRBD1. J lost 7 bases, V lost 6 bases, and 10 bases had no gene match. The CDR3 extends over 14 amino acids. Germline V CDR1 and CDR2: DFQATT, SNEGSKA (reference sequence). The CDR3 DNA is TGCAGTGCGAACCTACAGGGGGGGGGTGAAAAACTGTTTTTT. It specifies CSANLQGGGEKLFF.

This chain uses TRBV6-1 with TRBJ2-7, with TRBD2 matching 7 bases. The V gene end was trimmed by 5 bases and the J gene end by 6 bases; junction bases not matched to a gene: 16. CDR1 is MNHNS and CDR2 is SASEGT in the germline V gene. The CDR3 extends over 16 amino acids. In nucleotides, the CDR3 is TGTGCCAGCAGTCGAATCGGCGGGAGAAGGGGCCGCGAGCAGTACTTC. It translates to CASSRIGGRRGREQYF.

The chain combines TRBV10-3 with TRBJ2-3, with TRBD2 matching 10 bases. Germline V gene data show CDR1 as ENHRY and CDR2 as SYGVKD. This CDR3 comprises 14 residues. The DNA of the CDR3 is TGTGCGGTTCGTCAGCGGGGGGGGACAGATACGCAGTATTTT. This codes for CAVRQRGGTDTQYF.

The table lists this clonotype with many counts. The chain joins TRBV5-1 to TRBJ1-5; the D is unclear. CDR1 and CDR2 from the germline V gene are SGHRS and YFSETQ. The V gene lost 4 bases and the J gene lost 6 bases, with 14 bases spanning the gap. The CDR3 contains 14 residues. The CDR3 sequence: CASSTGDEGQPQHF. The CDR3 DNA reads TGCGCCAGCAGCACGGGAGATGAAGGTCAGCCCCAGCATTTT.

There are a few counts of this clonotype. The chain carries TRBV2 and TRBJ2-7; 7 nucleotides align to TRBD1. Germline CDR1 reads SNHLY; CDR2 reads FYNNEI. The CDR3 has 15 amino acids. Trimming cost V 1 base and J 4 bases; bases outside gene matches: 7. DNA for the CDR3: TGTGCCAGCAGTGAAGAGCCGGGACAGAGTTACGAGCAGTACTTC. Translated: CASSEEPGQSYEQYF.

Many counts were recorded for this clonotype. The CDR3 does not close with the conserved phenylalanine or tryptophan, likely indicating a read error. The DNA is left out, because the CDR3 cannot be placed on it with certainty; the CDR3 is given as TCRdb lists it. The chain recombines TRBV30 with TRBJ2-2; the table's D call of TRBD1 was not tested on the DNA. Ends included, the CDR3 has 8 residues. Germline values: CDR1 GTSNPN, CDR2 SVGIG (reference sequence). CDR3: CAWIWDGM.

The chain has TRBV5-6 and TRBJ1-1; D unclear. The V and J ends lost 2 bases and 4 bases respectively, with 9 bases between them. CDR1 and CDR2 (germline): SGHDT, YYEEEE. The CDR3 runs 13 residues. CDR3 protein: CASSFDPATEAFF. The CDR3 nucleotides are TGTGCCAGCAGCTTCGACCCCGCCACTGAAGCTTTCTTT.

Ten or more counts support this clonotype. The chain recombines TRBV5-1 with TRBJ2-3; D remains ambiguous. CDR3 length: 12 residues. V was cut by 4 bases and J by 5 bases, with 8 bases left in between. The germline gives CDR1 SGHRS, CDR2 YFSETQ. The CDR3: CASSPGKDTQYF. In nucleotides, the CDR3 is TGCGCCAGCAGCCCTGGAAAAGATACGCAGTATTTT. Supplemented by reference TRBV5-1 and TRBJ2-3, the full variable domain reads KAGVTQTPRYLIKTRGQQVTLSCSPISGHRSVSWYQQTPGQGLQFLFEYFSETQRNKGNFPGRFSGRQFSNSRSEMNVSTLELGDSALYLCASSPGKDTQYFGPGTRLTVL.

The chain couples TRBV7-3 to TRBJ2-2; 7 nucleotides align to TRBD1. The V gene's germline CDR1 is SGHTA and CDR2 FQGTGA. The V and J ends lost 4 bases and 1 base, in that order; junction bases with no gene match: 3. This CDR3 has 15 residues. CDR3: CASSSGQLNTGELFF. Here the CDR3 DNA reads TGTGCCAGCAGCTCGGGACAGCTGAACACCGGGGAGCTGTTTTTT.

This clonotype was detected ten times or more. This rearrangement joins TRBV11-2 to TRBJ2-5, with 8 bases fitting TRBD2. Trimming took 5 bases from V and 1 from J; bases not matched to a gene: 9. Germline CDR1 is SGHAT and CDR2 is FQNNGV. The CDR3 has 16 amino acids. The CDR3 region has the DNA TGTGCCAGCAGCCAGCTCGGGGGGGGTCGCCAAGAGACCCAGTACTTC. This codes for CASSQLGGGRQETQYF.

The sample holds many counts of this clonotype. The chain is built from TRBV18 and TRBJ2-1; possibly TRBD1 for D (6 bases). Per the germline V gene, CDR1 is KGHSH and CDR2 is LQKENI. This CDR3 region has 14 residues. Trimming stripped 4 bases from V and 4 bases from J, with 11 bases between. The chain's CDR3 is CASSQEQGYNEQFF. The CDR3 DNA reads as TGTGCCAGCTCACAGGAACAGGGATACAATGAGCAGTTCTTC.